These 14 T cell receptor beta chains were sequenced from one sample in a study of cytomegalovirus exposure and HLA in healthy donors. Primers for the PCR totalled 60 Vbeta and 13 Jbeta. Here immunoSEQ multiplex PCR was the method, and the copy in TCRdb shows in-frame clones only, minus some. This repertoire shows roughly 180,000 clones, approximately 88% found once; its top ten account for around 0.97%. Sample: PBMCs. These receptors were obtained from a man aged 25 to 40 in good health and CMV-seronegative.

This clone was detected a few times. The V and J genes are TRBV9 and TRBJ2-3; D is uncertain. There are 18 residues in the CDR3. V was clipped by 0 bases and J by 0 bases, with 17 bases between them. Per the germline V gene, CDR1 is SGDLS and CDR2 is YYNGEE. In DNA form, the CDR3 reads TGTGCCAGCAGCGTAGAACTGATGACTTACACTAGCACAGATACGCAGTATTTT. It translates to CASSVELMTYTSTDTQYF.

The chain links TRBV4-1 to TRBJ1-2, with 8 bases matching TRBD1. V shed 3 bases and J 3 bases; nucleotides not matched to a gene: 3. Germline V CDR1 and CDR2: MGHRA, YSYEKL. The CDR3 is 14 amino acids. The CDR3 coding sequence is TGCGCCAGCAGCCATTCGGACAGGGACTATGGCTACACCTTC. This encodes CASSHSDRDYGYTF.

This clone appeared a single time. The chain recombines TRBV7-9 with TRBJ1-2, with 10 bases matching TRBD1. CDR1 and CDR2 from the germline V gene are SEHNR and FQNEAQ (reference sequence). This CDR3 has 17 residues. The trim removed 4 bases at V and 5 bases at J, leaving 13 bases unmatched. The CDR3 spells CASSSSGTGVSFYGYTF. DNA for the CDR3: TGTGCCAGCAGCTCATCCGGGACAGGGGTCAGTTTTTATGGCTACACCTTC.

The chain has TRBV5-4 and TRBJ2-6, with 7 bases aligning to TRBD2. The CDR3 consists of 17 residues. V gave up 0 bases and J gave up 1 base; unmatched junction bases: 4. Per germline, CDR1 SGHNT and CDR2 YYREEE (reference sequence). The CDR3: CASSLAGRASGANVLTF. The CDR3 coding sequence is TGTGCCAGCAGCTTGGCAGGGAGGGCTTCTGGGGCCAACGTCCTGACTTTC.

CDR3 sequence reads: CASSRRDSSDTQYF. CDR3 sequence (DNA): TGTGCCAGCAGTCGCCGGGACTCCTCCGATACGCAGTATTTT. J is TRBJ2-3 and V is TRBV6-5, with D perhaps TRBD2 (6 bases). Per the germline V gene, CDR1 is MNHEY and CDR2 is SVGAGI. V was shortened by 5 bases and J by 6 bases, with 15 bases between the two germline ends. CDR3 length: 14 amino acids.

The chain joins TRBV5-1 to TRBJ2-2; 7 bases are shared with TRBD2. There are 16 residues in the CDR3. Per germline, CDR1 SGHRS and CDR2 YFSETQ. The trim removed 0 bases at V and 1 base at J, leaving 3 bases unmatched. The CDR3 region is CASSLGRGRNTGELFF. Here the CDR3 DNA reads TGCGCCAGCAGCTTGGGACGCGGGAGGAACACCGGGGAGCTGTTTTTT.

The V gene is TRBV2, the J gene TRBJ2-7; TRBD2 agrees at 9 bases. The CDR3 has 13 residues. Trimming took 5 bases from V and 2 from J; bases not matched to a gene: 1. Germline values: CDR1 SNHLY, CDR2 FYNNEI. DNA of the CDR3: TGTGCCAGCAGTAGCGGGGGGCCCTACGAGCAGTACTTC. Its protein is CASSSGGPYEQYF.

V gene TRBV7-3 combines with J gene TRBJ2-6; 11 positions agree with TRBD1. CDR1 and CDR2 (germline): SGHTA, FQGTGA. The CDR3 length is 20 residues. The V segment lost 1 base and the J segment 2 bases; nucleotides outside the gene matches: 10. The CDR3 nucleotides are TGTGCCAGCAGCTTAAGGGGTTGGACAGGGGGCGGCGCTGGGGCCAACGTCCTGACTTTC. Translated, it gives CASSLRGWTGGGAGANVLTF.

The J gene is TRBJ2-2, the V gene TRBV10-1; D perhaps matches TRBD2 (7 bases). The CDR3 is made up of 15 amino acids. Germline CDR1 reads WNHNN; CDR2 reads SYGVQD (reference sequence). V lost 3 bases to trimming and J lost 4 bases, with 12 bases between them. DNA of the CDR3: TGCGCCAGCAGTGAAGGGGGGGCCGGCACCGGGGAGCTGTTTTTT. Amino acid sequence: CASSEGGAGTGELFF.

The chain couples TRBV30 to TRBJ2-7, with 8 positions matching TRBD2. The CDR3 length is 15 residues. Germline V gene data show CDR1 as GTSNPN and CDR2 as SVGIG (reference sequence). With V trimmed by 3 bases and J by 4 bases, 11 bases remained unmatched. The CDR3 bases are TGTGCCTGGAGAACCGGGACTAGGATTTCGTACGAGCAGTACTTC. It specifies CAWRTGTRISYEQYF.

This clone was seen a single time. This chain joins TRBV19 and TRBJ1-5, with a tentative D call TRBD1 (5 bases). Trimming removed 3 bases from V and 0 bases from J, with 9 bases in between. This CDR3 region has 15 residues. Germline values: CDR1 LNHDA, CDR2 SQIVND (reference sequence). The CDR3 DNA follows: TGTGCCAGTAGTATCGAGGACAATAGCAATCAGCCCCAGCATTTT. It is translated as CASSIEDNSNQPQHF.

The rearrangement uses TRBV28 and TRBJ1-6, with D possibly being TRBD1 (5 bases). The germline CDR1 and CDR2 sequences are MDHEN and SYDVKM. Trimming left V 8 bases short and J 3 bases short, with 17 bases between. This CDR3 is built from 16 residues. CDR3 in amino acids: CASGLMLGDYNSPLHF. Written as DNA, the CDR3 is TGTGCCAGCGGACTAATGTTAGGGGACTATAATTCACCCCTCCACTTT.

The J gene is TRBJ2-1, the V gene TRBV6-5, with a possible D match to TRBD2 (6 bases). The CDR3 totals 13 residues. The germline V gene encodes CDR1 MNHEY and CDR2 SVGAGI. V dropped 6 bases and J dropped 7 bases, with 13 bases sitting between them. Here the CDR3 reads CASRDSGRNEQFF. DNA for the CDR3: TGTGCCAGCAGGGATTCAGGGAGGAATGAGCAGTTCTTC.

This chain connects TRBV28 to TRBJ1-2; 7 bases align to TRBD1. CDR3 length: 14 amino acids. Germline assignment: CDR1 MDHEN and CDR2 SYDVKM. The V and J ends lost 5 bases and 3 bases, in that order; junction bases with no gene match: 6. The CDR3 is CASSSAGQHYGYTF. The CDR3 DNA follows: TGTGCCAGCAGTAGCGCGGGACAGCACTATGGCTACACCTTC.